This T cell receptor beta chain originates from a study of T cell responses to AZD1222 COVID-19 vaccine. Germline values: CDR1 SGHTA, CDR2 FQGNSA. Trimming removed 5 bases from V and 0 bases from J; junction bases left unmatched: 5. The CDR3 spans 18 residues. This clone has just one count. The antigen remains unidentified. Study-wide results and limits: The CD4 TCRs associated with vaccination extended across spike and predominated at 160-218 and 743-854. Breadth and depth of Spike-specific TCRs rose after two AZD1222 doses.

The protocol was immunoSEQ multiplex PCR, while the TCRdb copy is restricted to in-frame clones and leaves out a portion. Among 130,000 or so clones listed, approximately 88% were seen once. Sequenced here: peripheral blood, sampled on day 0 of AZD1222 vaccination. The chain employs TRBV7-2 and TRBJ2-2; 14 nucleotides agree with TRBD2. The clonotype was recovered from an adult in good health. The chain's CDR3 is CASSLEGLAGANTGELFF. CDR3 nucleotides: TGTGCCAGCAGCCTAGAGGGACTAGCGGGGGCGAACACCGGGGAGCTGTTTTTT.